The clone carrying this T cell receptor beta chain turned up a few times. TCRdb re-called the 5' RACE reads with MiXCR, one entry per CDR3 protein. Of some 26,000 distinct CDR3 sequences in the sample, nearly 5% were seen once. This sample stems from a study of early T cells in non-severe SARS-CoV-2 infection. Trimming left V 3 bases short and J 5 bases short, with 14 bases between. The CDR3 totals 15 residues. Germline CDR1 reads LNHDA; CDR2 reads SQIVND (reference sequence). V usage is TRBV19 and J usage is TRBJ1-5; D gene uncertain. The origin of this receptor is an adult who was a healthcare worker with PCR-confirmed SARS-CoV-2 infection or an uninfected control (not recorded which). Input material: whole blood. The CDR3 loop reads CASSIPSFRDQPQHF. The CDR3 DNA reads as TGTGCCAGTAGTATCCCCAGCTTTAGGGATCAGCCCCAGCATTTT.